These T cell receptor beta chains were read from a single sample in a study of T cell responses to AZD1222 COVID-19 vaccine. Measured with immunoSEQ multiplex PCR; TCRdb has only the in-frame clones, and not every one. The table shows roughly 180,000 clones, with around 90% occurring only once. The sample here was peripheral blood, taken on day 0 of AZD1222 vaccination. The receptors shown here come from an adult in good health. Each CDR3 is given with its conserved first and last residue. The D gene is left open where the match is weak.

d_gene,j_gene,v_gene,CDR3aa,CDR3nt
TRBD1,TRBJ1-5,TRBV28,CASLTPTGQTNSFSNQPQHF,TGTGCCAGCCTTACTCCTACGGGACAGACGAACTCATTTAGCAATCAGCCCCAGCATTTT
TRBD1,TRBJ1-2,TRBV19,CASSMTRGNYGYTF,TGTGCCAGTAGTATGACCAGGGGGAACTATGGCTACACCTTC
.,TRBJ1-2,TRBV7-3,CASSLSSAYGYTF,TGTGCCAGCAGCTTAAGCTCAGCGTATGGCTACACCTTC
.,TRBJ2-1,TRBV24-1,CATSDFAAGYNEQFF,TGTGCCACCAGTGATTTTGCGGCAGGCTACAATGAGCAGTTCTTC
TRBD1,TRBJ2-1,TRBV12-3/TRBV12-4,CASSLKRTGARFF,TGTGCCAGCAGCCTAAAACGGACAGGGGCTAGGTTCTTC
TRBD1,TRBJ1-4,TRBV11-2,CASSRDRGNEKLFF,TGTGCCAGCAGCCGAGACAGGGGAAATGAAAAACTGTTTTTT
.,TRBJ2-7,TRBV5-5,CASSFGTEVYEQYF,TGTGCCAGCAGCTTCGGGACGGAGGTCTACGAGCAGTACTTC
.,TRBJ2-7,TRBV5-1,CASSLVRSSYEQYF,TGCGCCAGCAGCTTGGTTAGGAGCTCCTACGAGCAGTACTTC
TRBD1,TRBJ1-5,TRBV3-1/TRBV3-2,CASSQDVRGKQPQHF,TGTGCCAGCAGCCAAGATGTCAGGGGGAAACAGCCCCAGCATTTT
.,TRBJ1-6,TRBV2,CASSMRGGWNSPLHF,TGTGCCAGCTCTATGAGGGGCGGGTGGAATTCACCCCTCCACTTT
.,TRBJ1-5,TRBV24-1,CATSDEGLQPQHF,TGTGCCACCAGTGATGAGGGATTACAGCCCCAGCATTTT
TRBD1,TRBJ1-2,TRBV5-1,CASSFSGTGGGGYTF,TGCGCCAGCAGCTTTTCCGGGACAGGGGGCGGAGGCTACACCTTC
TRBD1,TRBJ2-7,TRBV2,CAMHLGQGSYEQYF,TGTGCCATGCACCTCGGACAGGGATCCTACGAGCAGTACTTC
.,TRBJ1-2,TRBV27,CASSFTGSRRTYGYTF,TGTGCCAGCAGTTTTACAGGGTCAAGGAGGACATATGGCTACACCTTC
TRBD2,TRBJ2-7,TRBV3-1/TRBV3-2,CASSQTSGRVEQYF,TGTGCCAGCAGCCAAACTAGCGGGAGGGTCGAGCAGTACTTC
.,TRBJ1-2,TRBV30,CAWNPMGYRGGYTF,TGTGCCTGGAACCCGATGGGTTACCGCGGAGGCTACACCTTC
.,TRBJ2-5,TRBV27,CASKDRKTQYF,TGTGCCAGCAAGGACCGAAAGACCCAGTACTTC
.,TRBJ1-5,TRBV19,CASSTGGGQPQHF,TGTGCCAGTAGTACTGGGGGAGGTCAGCCCCAGCATTTT
.,TRBJ1-5,TRBV30,CAWSPGSNQPQHF,TGTGCCTGGAGTCCGGGGTCCAATCAGCCCCAGCATTTT
TRBD1,TRBJ2-6,TRBV7-3,CASSPRTGQYGANVLTF,TGTGCCAGCAGCCCCCGGACAGGGCAGTATGGGGCCAACGTCCTGACTTTC
.,TRBJ1-5,TRBV7-2,CASSLRTGDSNQPQHF,TGTGCCAGCAGCCTAAGGACGGGGGATAGCAATCAGCCCCAGCATTTT
.,TRBJ2-5,TRBV4-1,CASSQDPGAQETQYF,TGCGCCAGCAGCCAAGATCCGGGAGCTCAAGAGACCCAGTACTTC